This record concerns one T cell receptor (beta chain) sequence. No antigen is known for it. CDR3 length equals 14 residues. Germline V CDR1 and CDR2: SGHRS, YFSETQ. Unmatched junction bases numbered 9, after V lost 4 bases and J lost 6 bases. It was RNA transcripts that yielded the amplified TCR beta CDR3 regions. HTBI primers drove first-round RT-PCR of the TCR CDR3. One entry per CDR3 protein, called by TCRdb with MiXCR from the multiplex PCR reads. The repertoire holds about 680,000 distinct CDR3 sequences, with under 45% as singletons. The data belong to a study of T cells in Graves' hyperthyroidism and ophthalmopathy. The overall study: Sampling of peripheral blood happened at initial diagnosis, prior to any treatment. Study conclusions and caveats: A median around 6.8 months before onset, the model predicted ophthalmopathy.

Exclusion followed for patients with uncontrolled infection, other autoimmune disease, pregnancy or lactation. The clonotype originates from a woman between 40 and 50 years old with Graves' hyperthyroidism. Material: blood. V is TRBV5-1 and J is TRBJ1-1; 7 bases match TRBD1. The CDR3 reads CASSGREGAAEAFF. CDR3 DNA sequence: TGCGCCAGCAGCGGGCGGGAGGGGGCAGCTGAAGCTTTCTTT.